The sequence of this TCR beta chain was determined in a study of cytomegalovirus exposure and HLA in healthy donors. For this clone: The target antigen is unknown.

PCR employed 60 Vbeta and 13 Jbeta primers. TCRdb keeps only in-frame clones here, not all; method: immunoSEQ multiplex PCR. The sample includes 100,000 or so clones, around 72% of them seen just once. The CDR3 runs 14 residues. Trimming shortened V by 4 bases and J by 2 bases, and 13 bases separated the two germline ends. Germline CDR1 and CDR2: SGHKS and YYEKEE (reference sequence). Study results and caveats: Segments of the TCR beta V type were, in most cases, productive about 87% or about 30% of the time in an earlier analysis.

The specimen sequenced was PBMCs. This sequence originates from a man aged 40-55 years in good health and CMV-seronegative. This rearrangement joins TRBV5-5 to TRBJ2-7; D is possibly TRBD1 (6 bases). CDR3 DNA: TGTGCCAGCAGCCGGAACAGGGACCCCTACGAGCAGTACTTC. Its translation is CASSRNRDPYEQYF.